The 15 T cell receptor beta chains below all came from one sample that was sequenced in a study of blood T cell repertoires in COVID-19. TCRdb's table, derived via immunoSEQ multiplex PCR, lists solely in-frame clones and lacks some. The sample lists fewer than 150,000 clones, about 86% occurring once. Sequences were obtained from peripheral blood. Source of these receptors: a woman in her fifties or sixties who had recovered from COVID-19.

V is TRBV7-8 and J is TRBJ2-7; D call uncertain. The CDR3 covers 14 residues. Germline V gene sequence: CDR1 SGHVS, CDR2 FQNEAQ. Trimming removed 7 bases at V and 0 bases at J, with 13 bases between. The chain's CDR3 is CASTLGRFSYEQYF. CDR3 nucleotide sequence: TGTGCCAGCACCCTCGGCAGGTTCTCCTACGAGCAGTACTTC.

This clone came up once. V usage is TRBV6-5 and J usage is TRBJ1-2; 11 bases align to TRBD1. V lost 2 bases and J lost 8; bases outside the gene matches: 7. The CDR3 consists of 15 residues. Per the germline V gene, CDR1 is MNHEY and CDR2 is SVGAGI. CDR3 DNA: TGTGCCAGCAGTTACCTGGACAGGGGGCCTCAGGGCTACACCTTC. It yields the protein CASSYLDRGPQGYTF.

The chain uses TRBV7-2 and TRBJ1-5; 9 bases match TRBD1. Losses at the gene ends were 5 bases for V and 2 bases for J; bases not matched to a gene: 7. CDR1 and CDR2 from the germline V gene are SGHTA and FQGNSA. The CDR3 extends over 16 amino acids. The CDR3 DNA is TGTGCCAGCAGCCAAAGCGACAGGGGGGGCAATCAGCCCCAGCATTTT. This sequence encodes CASSQSDRGGNQPQHF.

This rearrangement joins TRBV7-9 to TRBJ2-2; TRBD2 matches at 11 bases. This CDR3 region has 19 residues. Germline V lookup: CDR1 SEHNR, CDR2 FQNEAQ (reference sequence). V gave up 6 bases and J gave up 8 bases; unmatched junction bases: 20. In DNA form, the CDR3 reads TGTGCCAGCAGTTCGATGGGCACCGGGACTAGCGGTTCATGGGGGGAGCTGTTTTTT. It encodes CASSSMGTGTSGSWGELFF.

The chain employs TRBV10-3 and TRBJ2-2, with D possibly matching TRBD1 (5 bases). The germline V gene has CDR1 ENHRY and CDR2 SYGVKD. CDR3 size: 18 residues. The V end lost 4 bases, the J end lost 2 bases, and 20 bases lay between the germline ends. CDR3 amino acids: CAISAAMGLTENTGELFF. For the CDR3, the DNA is TGTGCCATCAGTGCCGCTATGGGGTTGACAGAAAACACCGGGGAGCTGTTTTTT.

V is TRBV5-4 and J is TRBJ2-7; 8 bases map to TRBD2. V gave up 7 bases and J gave up 5 bases; unmatched junction bases: 11. The CDR3 spans 14 residues. CDR1 is SGHNT and CDR2 is YYREEE in the germline V gene (reference sequence). Here the CDR3 DNA reads TGTGCCAGCCTCCGGGCGGGGGGATCAGACGAGCAGTACTTC. It is translated as CASLRAGGSDEQYF.

The rearrangement joins TRBV4-1 to TRBJ1-5; TRBD1 might be the D (5 bases). The V gene's germline CDR1 is MGHRA and CDR2 YSYEKL. This CDR3 comprises 14 residues. V lost 4 bases and J 3 bases, leaving 10 bases between the germline ends. The CDR3: CASSRGGNNQPQHF. In nucleotides, the CDR3 is TGCGCCAGCAGCCGCGGGGGTAACAATCAGCCCCAGCATTTT.

This chain connects TRBV13 to TRBJ1-1; D gene ambiguous. The CDR3 extends over 13 amino acids. CDR1 and CDR2 (germline): PRHDT, FYEKMQ (reference sequence). The V end lost 2 bases, the J end lost 7 bases, and 11 bases lay between the germline ends. This CDR3 is CASSLRPPSEAFF. The CDR3 bases are TGTGCCAGCAGCTTAAGGCCACCTAGTGAAGCTTTCTTT.

Comment on this clone: One end of the junction is discordant with germline, which a read error may explain. The chain links TRBV7-8 to TRBJ1-2; 11 nucleotides line up with TRBD1. Germline-derived CDR1 and CDR2 are SGHVS and FQNEAQ. The CDR3 is made up of 14 amino acids. The CDR3 region has the DNA TGTGCCAGCAGTCAAACGTGGACAGGGGGCTTAGGTATCTTC. Amino acids: CASSQTWTGGLGIF. Filled out from reference TRBV7-8 and TRBJ1-2, the complete variable domain reads GAGVSQSPRYKVAKRGQDVALRCDPISGHVSLFWYQQALGQGPEFLTYFQNEAQLDKSGLPSDRFFAERPEGSVSTLKIQRTQQEDSAVYLCASSQTWTGGLGIFGSGTRLTVV.

This clone showed up just once. The gene calls are TRBV2 and TRBJ2-5; D remains unclear. The CDR3 covers 11 residues. Germline CDR1 and CDR2: SNHLY and FYNNEI. Trimming stripped 4 bases from V and 5 bases from J, with 5 bases between. DNA for the CDR3: TGTGCCAGCAGTGCGGGTGAGACCCAGTACTTC. This codes for CASSAGETQYF.

V gene TRBV7-8 combines with J gene TRBJ2-7, with TRBD1 matching over 7 bases. Unmatched junction bases numbered 5, after V lost 4 bases and J lost 2 bases. The CDR3 has 14 residues. In germline, CDR1 is SGHVS, CDR2 FQNEAQ. CDR3 sequence (DNA): TGTGCCAGCAGCTCGACAGGGAGTCCCTACGAGCAGTACTTC. Encoded protein: CASSSTGSPYEQYF.

This chain uses TRBV3-1 (or the pseudogene TRBV3-2) with TRBJ2-3; TRBD2 matches at 10 bases. V shed 1 base and J 0 bases; nucleotides not matched to a gene: 4. The germline CDR1 and CDR2 sequences are LGHDT and YNNKEL (reference sequence). The CDR3 consists of 17 residues. The CDR3 region is CASSQGLAGVSTDTQYF. In nucleotides, the CDR3 is TGTGCCAGCAGCCAAGGACTAGCGGGTGTTAGCACAGATACGCAGTATTTT.

The V gene is TRBV6-4, the J gene TRBJ1-1, with unresolved D. Trimming cost V 3 bases and J 4 bases, with 15 bases left between them. This CDR3 comprises 15 residues. Germline CDR1 is MRHNA and CDR2 is SNTAGT. DNA of the CDR3: TGTGCCAGCAGTGATAGACTTTCTCCTGGCACTGAAGCTTTCTTT. It encodes CASSDRLSPGTEAFF.

V is TRBV7-9 and J is TRBJ1-6; D call uncertain. Germline CDR1 reads SEHNR; CDR2 reads FQNEAQ (reference sequence). Trimming shortened V by 4 bases and J by 8 bases, and 9 bases separated the two germline ends. The CDR3 runs to 13 residues. CDR3 coding DNA: TGTGCCAGCAGCTCGGAGGGCTATTCACCCCTCCACTTT. This gives the protein CASSSEGYSPLHF.

The chain carries TRBV7-2 and TRBJ2-1; weak D call: TRBD1 (5 bases). CDR1 and CDR2 (germline): SGHTA, FQGNSA. V lost 3 bases to trimming and J lost 7 bases, with 16 bases between them. The CDR3 is 15 amino acids. The CDR3 sequence is CASSFRGLGQNEQFF. The CDR3 region has the DNA TGTGCCAGCAGCTTTAGGGGATTAGGGCAGAATGAGCAGTTCTTC.